The sequence of this T cell receptor (beta chain) was determined in a study of blood T cell repertoires in COVID-19. Everyone who took part was 18 to 89 years old, and they came from about two dozen US areas. Cohort 3 recovered donors had two negative PCRs, clearance, or symptom resolution. There are 15 residues in the CDR3. With 3 bases removed from V and 6 bases from J, the gap between germline ends came to 16 bases. Germline V gene lookup returns CDR1 SEHNR and CDR2 FQNEAQ (reference sequence). Only in-frame clones appear in the TCRdb table, and some are missing; sequencing was by immunoSEQ multiplex PCR. The sample lists some 320,000 clones, approximately 91% occurring once.

The sequenced sample consisted of PBMCs or T cells enriched from blood (not recorded which). The chain links TRBV7-9 to TRBJ2-3; D possibly corresponds to TRBD2 (6 bases). The sequence came from a man in his fifties or sixties who had recovered from COVID-19. CDR3 in amino acids: CASSFLGLLSDTQYF. In DNA form, the CDR3 reads TGTGCCAGCAGCTTCCTTGGACTACTTTCGGATACGCAGTATTTT.